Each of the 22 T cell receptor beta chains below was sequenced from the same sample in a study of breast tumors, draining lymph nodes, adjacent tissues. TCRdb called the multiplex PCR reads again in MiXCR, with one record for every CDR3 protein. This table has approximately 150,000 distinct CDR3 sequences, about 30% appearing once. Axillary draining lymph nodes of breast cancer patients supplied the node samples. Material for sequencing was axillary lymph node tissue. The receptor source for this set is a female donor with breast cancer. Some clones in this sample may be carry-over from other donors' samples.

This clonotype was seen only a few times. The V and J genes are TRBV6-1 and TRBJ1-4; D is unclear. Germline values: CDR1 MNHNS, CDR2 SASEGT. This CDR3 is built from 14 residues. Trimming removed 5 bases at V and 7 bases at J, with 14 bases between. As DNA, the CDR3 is TGTGCCAGCAGTCACCCTCTCCGCTCTGAAAAACTGTTTTTT. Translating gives CASSHPLRSEKLFF.

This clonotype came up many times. The CDR3 is CASSLGDSWLEEQYF. DNA for the CDR3: TGTGCCAGCAGCTTAGGGGACAGTTGGCTTGAGGAGCAGTACTTC. The chain has TRBV7-9 and TRBJ2-7; TRBD1 agrees at 7 bases. Looked up from germline, CDR1 is SEHNR and CDR2 is FQNEAQ (reference sequence). V lost 1 base and J lost 7; bases outside the gene matches: 10. The CDR3 contains 15 residues.

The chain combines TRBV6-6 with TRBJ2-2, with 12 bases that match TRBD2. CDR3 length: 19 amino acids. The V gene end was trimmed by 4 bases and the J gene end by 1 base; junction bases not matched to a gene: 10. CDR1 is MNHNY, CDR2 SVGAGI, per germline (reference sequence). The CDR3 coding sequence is TGTGCCAGCAGTTGCCCGCGGCTAGCGGGGGGGAGGAACACCGGGGAGCTGTTTTTT. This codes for CASSCPRLAGGRNTGELFF.

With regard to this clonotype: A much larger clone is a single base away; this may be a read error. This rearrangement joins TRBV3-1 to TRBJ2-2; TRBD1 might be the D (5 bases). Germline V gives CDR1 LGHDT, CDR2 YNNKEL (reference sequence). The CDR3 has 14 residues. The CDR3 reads CVSSQRGFTGELFF. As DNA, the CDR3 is TGTGTCAGCAGCCAAAGGGGTTTCACCGGGGAGCTGTTTTTT.

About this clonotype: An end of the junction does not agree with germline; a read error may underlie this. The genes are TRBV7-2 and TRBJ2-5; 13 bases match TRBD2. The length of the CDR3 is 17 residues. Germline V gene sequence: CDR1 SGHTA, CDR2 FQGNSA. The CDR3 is CASGSGLAGVVQEPQYF. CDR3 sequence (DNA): TGTGCCAGCGGCTCAGGACTAGCGGGGGTGGTACAAGAGCCCCAGTACTTC.

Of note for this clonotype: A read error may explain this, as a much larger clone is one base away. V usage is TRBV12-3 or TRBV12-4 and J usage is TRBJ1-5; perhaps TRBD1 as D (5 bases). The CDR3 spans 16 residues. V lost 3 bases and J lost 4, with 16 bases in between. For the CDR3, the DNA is TGTGCCAGCAGTTTCGACGGCCAGGGTGGGAATCAGCCCCAGCATTTT. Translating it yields CASSFDGQGGNQPQHF.

The CDR3 sequence is CASIRQGVEMGEAFF. The CDR3 nucleotides read TGTGCCAGTATAAGACAGGGCGTTGAAATGGGTGAAGCTTTCTTT. This chain connects TRBV19 to TRBJ1-1, with 7 nucleotides matching TRBD1. V shed 7 bases, J shed 7 bases, and the junction held 15 bases outside the gene matches. CDR1 is LNHDA, CDR2 SQIVND, per germline (reference sequence). The CDR3 loop spans 15 amino acids. The full variable domain, completed using reference TRBV19 and TRBJ1-1, is DGGITQSPKYLFRKEGQNVTLSCEQNLNHDAMYWYRQDPGQGLRLIYYSQIVNDFQKGDIAEGYSVSREKKESFPLTVTSAQKNPTAFYLCASIRQGVEMGEAFFGQGTRLTVV.

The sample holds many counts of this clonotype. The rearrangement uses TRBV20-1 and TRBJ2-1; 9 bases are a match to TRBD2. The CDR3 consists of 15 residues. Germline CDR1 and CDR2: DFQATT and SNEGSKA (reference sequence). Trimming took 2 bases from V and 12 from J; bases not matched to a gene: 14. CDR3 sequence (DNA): TGCAGTGCTAGATCCGAGGAGCGGGGGGCCAGGGGGCAGTTCTTC. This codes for CSARSEERGARGQFF.

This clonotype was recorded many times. The DNA for the CDR3 is TGTGCCAGCAGCCAAGTTGACTACGAGCAGTACTTC. This sequence encodes CASSQVDYEQYF. The chain recombines TRBV3-1 with TRBJ2-7, with D unclear. The ends were cut back, 1 base at V and 3 bases at J, with 4 bases in the middle. The CDR3 extends over 12 amino acids. Germline V CDR1 and CDR2: LGHDT, YNNKEL (reference sequence).

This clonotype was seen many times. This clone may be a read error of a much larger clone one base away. The CDR3 bases are TGTGCCAGTAGTATGAAGGGTAGCGGGGGCTGGGAGGAGACCCAGTCCTTC. Amino acids: CASSMKGSGGWEETQSF. The V call is TRBV19, the J call TRBJ2-5; 9 bases fit TRBD2. Germline loops: CDR1 LNHDA, CDR2 SQIVND (reference sequence). CDR3 size: 17 residues.

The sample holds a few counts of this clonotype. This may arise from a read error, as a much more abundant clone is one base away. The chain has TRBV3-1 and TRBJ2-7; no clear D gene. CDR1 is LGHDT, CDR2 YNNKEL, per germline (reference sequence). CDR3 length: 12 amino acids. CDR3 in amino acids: CPSSQGPYEQYV. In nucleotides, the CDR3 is TGTCCCAGCAGCCAAGGTCCCTACGAGCAGTACGTC.

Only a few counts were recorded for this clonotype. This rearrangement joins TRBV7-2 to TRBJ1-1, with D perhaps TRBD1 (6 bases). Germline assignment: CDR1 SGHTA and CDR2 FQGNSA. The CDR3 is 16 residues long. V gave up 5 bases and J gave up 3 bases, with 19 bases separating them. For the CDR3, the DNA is TGTGCCAGCAGCATCCACAGCGCCGGGGGCGACACTGAAGCTTTCTTT. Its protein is CASSIHSAGGDTEAFF.

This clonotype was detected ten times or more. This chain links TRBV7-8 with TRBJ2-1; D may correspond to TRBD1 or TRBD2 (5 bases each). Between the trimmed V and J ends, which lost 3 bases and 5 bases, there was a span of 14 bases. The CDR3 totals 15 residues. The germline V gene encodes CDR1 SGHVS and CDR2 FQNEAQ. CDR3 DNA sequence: TGTGCCAGCAGCTTCGGGACCTCATCCCACAATGAGCAGTTCTTC. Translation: CASSFGTSSHNEQFF. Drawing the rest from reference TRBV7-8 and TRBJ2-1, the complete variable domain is GAGVSQSPRYKVAKRGQDVALRCDPISGHVSLFWYQQALGQGPEFLTYFQNEAQLDKSGLPSDRFFAERPEGSVSTLKIQRTQQEDSAVYLCASSFGTSSHNEQFFGPGTRLTVL.

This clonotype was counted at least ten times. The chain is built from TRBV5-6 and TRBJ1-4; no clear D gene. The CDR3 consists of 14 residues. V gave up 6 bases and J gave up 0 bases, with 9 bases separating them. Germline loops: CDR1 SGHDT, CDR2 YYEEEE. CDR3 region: CASKLFATNEKLFF. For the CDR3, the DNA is TGTGCCAGCAAGTTATTCGCAACTAATGAAAAACTGTTTTTT.

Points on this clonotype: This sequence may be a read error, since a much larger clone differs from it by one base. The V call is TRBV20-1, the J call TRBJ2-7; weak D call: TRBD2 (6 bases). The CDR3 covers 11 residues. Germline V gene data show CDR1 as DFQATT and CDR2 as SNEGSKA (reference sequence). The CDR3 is CSARGLDGQSF. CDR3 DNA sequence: TGCAGTGCTAGAGGACTAGACGGGCAGTCCTTC.

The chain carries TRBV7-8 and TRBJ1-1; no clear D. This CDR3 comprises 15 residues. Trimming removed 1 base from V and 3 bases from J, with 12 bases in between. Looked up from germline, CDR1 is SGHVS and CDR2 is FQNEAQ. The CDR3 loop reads CASSLGSSPDTEAFF. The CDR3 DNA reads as TGTGCCAGCAGCTTAGGGTCAAGTCCGGACACTGAAGCTTTCTTT.

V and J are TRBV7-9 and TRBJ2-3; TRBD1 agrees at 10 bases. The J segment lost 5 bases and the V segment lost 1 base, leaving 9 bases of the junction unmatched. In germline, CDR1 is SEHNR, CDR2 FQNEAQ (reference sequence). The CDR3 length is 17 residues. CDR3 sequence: CASSLGDRGFGLDTQYF. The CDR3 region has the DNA TGTGCCAGCAGCTTAGGGGACAGGGGTTTCGGTTTAGATACGCAGTATTTT.

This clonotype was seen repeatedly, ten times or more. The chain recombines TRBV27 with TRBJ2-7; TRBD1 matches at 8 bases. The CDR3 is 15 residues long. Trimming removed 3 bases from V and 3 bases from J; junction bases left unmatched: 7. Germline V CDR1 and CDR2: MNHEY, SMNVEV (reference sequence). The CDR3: CASSFSGTGFYEQYV. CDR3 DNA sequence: TGTGCCAGCAGTTTCTCCGGGACAGGTTTCTACGAGCAGTACGTC.

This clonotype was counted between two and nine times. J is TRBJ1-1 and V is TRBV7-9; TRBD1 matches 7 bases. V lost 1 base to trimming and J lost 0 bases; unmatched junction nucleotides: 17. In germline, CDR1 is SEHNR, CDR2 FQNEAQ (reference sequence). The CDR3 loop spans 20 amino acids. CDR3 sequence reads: CASSLGSLVTGQSMNTEAFF. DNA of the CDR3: TGTGCCAGCAGCTTAGGGAGCCTCGTTACGGGACAGTCTATGAACACTGAAGCTTTCTTT.

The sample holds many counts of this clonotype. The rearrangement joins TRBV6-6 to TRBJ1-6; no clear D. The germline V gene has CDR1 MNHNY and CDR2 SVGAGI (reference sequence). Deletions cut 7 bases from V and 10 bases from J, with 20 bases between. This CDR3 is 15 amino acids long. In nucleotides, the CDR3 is TGTGCCAGCAATCCCGGGCAGACGGGCGGATCACCCCTCCACTTT. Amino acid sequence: CASNPGQTGGSPLHF.

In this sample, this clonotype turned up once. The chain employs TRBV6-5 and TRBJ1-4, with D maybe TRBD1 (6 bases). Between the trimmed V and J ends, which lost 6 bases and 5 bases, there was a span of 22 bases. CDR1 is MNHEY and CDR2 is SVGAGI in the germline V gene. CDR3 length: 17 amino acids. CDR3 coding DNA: TGTGCCAGCAGCTTAGCGGGGGGGCTAGGCTACAATGAAAAACTGTTTTTT. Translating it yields CASSLAGGLGYNEKLFF.

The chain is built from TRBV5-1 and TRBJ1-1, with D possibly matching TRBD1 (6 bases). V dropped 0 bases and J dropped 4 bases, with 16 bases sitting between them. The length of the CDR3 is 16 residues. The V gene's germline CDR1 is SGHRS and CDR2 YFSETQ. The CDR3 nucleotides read TGCGCCAGCAGCTTGGATTCGGGGGCTTCGGTCACTGAAGCTTTCTTT. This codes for CASSLDSGASVTEAFF.